The clone carrying this T cell receptor (beta chain) was picked up a small number of times. Antigen unknown. Deletions cut 0 bases from V and 12 bases from J, with 15 bases between. The CDR3 consists of 14 residues. The germline V gene has CDR1 SGHAT and CDR2 FQNNGV. The source of the sample is a study of beta chain features in type 1 diabetes. The entirety of the isolated RNA underwent reverse transcription, so expressed TCRB transcripts were sequenced. This table comes from immunoSEQ multiplex PCR, and its TCRdb copy is limited to in-frame clones, with some not included. This table has about 160,000 clones, roughly 8% appearing once. Sorted cells reached over 95% purity in every population. Study-level findings and limits: Individuals with type 1 diabetes displayed fewer insertions and more deletions at VDJ junctions. A closer apparent resemblance between naive, central memory and Treg TCRB repertoires was seen in patients than in healthy donors. Moderate but significant shortening of TCRB CDR3s was recorded in all four CD4+ subsets from Type 1 diabetes patients.

Sequences were obtained from central memory CD4+ T cells from blood. The sequence derives from a woman between 18 and 29 years old with type 1 diabetes. V gene TRBV11-2 combines with J gene TRBJ2-1, with D maybe TRBD1 (6 bases). CDR3 protein: CASSLDRDTGGQFF. CDR3 in DNA: TGTGCCAGCAGCTTAGATCGGGACACTGGTGGGCAGTTCTTC.